Following are 10 T cell receptor beta chains from one sample sequenced in a study of identical twins. TCRdb re-called the 5' RACE reads with MiXCR, one entry per CDR3 protein. Of around 300,000 distinct CDR3 sequences in the sample, roughly 8.6% were seen once. These data were also filed under a second study, of yellow fever vaccine responses in identical twins.

Sequencing was performed on memory (CD45RO+) T cells sorted from blood. These receptors were taken from a woman under 30 in good health.

This sequence joins TRBV18 and TRBJ2-5; 8 bases match TRBD2. Trimming took 3 bases from V and 1 from J; bases not matched to a gene: 7. This CDR3 spans 16 amino acids. Per the germline V gene, CDR1 is KGHSH and CDR2 is LQKENI. The CDR3 region is CASSPTSGRGQETQYF. As DNA, the CDR3 is TGTGCCAGCTCACCTACGAGCGGGAGAGGCCAAGAGACCCAGTACTTC.

This clonotype has more than one count but fewer than ten. The CDR3 nucleotides read TGTGCCAGCAGTTACTTGCGAGGGGCGGATCAGCCCCAGCATTTT. Protein product: CASSYLRGADQPQHF. V gene TRBV6-2 or TRBV6-3 combines with J gene TRBJ1-5, with D possibly TRBD1 on 5 matching bases. Looked up from germline, CDR1 is MNHEY and CDR2 is SVGEGT. The CDR3 is 15 residues long. V lost 1 base, J lost 5 bases, and 12 bases lay in between.

This clonotype has ten or more counts. The CDR3 spells CAINDGVTDTQYF. CDR3 bases: TGTGCCATCAATGACGGGGTTACAGATACGCAGTATTTT. This chain uses TRBV10-3 with TRBJ2-3; D perhaps matches TRBD2 (5 bases). The ends were cut back, 7 bases at V and 3 bases at J, with 11 bases in the middle. The germline CDR1 and CDR2 sequences are ENHRY and SYGVKD. The CDR3 is made up of 13 amino acids.

The genes are TRBV20-1 and TRBJ2-3; weak D call: TRBD1 (6 bases). The CDR3 sequence is 16 residues long. The germline V and J ends were trimmed by 3 bases and 0 bases, with 16 bases remaining between them. The germline V gene has CDR1 DFQATT and CDR2 SNEGSKA (reference sequence). The CDR3 region has the DNA TGCAGTGCTAGTAGGCTGGACAGCTATAGCACAGATACGCAGTATTTT. Its translation is CSASRLDSYSTDTQYF.

This clonotype was observed a few times. This chain uses TRBV12-3 or TRBV12-4 with TRBJ2-5; D is possibly TRBD1 (6 bases). There are 14 residues in the CDR3. Trimming removed 5 bases at V and 4 bases at J, with 14 bases between. The CDR3 loop reads CASSQTGYGETQYF. CDR3 nucleotides: TGTGCCAGCAGTCAAACAGGGTATGGAGAGACCCAGTACTTC.

The chain carries TRBV21-1 and TRBJ2-6. TRBV21-1 has pseudogene status. The CDR3 totals 16 residues. The CDR3: CASSKRSTSGANVLTF. In DNA, the CDR3 is TGTGCCAGCAGCAAACGTTCTACCTCTGGGGCCAACGTCCTGACTTTC.

The chain carries TRBV10-3 and TRBJ2-1; either TRBD1 or TRBD2 may fit D (5 bases each). The V end lost 0 bases, the J end lost 6 bases, and 15 bases lay between the germline ends. CDR3 size: 16 residues. Per germline, CDR1 ENHRY and CDR2 SYGVKD. The CDR3 DNA reads as TGTGCCATCAGTGAGTCGAGGGTCGGGGCGGGCAATGAGCAGTTCTTC. It specifies CAISESRVGAGNEQFF.

The chain combines TRBV6-5 with TRBJ1-1; D unclear. The CDR3 loop spans 14 amino acids. Deletions cut 2 bases from V and 4 bases from J, with 11 bases between. Germline CDR1 MNHEY, CDR2 SVGAGI. In nucleotides, the CDR3 is TGTGCCAGCAGTTACACCCCCCGGGGCACTGAAGCTTTCTTT. This translates into CASSYTPRGTEAFF.

This sequence joins TRBV20-1 and TRBJ2-7; 9 bases match TRBD1. The CDR3 loop spans 14 amino acids. Germline V gene data show CDR1 as DFQATT and CDR2 as SNEGSKA (reference sequence). Unmatched junction bases numbered 10, after V lost 5 bases and J lost 5 bases. The CDR3: CSAAGTGTVNEQYV. CDR3 nucleotide sequence: TGCAGTGCTGCCGGGACAGGGACGGTTAACGAGCAGTACGTC.

The V call is TRBV24-1, the J call TRBJ2-5, with a weak D call TRBD2 (5 bases). With 2 bases removed from V and 1 base from J, the gap between germline ends came to 16 bases. The CDR3 runs 17 residues. Germline-derived CDR1 and CDR2 are KGHDR and SFDVKD. CDR3 in DNA: TGTGCCACCAGTGATTCCCTAGCCGTACTGATCCAAGAGACCCAGTACTTC. It codes for CATSDSLAVLIQETQYF.